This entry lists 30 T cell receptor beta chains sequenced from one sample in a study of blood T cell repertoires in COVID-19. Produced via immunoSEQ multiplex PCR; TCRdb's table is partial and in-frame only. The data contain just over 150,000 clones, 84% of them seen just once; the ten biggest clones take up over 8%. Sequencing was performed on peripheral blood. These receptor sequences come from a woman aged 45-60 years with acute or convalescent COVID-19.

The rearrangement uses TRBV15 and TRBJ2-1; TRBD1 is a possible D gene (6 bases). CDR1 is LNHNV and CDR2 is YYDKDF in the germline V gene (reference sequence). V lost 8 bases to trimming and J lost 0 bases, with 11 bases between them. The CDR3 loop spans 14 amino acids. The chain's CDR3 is CATSDRSSYNEQFF. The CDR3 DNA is TGTGCCACCTCTGACAGGAGCTCCTACAATGAGCAGTTCTTC.

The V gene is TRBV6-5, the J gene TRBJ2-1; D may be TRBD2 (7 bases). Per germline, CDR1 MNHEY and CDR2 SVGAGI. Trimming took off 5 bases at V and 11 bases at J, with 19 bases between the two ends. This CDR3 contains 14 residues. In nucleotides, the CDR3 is TGTGCCAGCAGTCCCCTCAATAGGGGGGGGAAGCAGTTCTTC. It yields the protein CASSPLNRGGKQFF.

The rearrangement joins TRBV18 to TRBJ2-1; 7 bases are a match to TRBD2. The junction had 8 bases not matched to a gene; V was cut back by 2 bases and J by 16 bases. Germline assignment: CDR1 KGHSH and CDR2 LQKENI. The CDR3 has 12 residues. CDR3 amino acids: CASSPGTTTIFF. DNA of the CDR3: TGTGCCAGCTCACCAGGGACTACAACTATCTTCTTC.

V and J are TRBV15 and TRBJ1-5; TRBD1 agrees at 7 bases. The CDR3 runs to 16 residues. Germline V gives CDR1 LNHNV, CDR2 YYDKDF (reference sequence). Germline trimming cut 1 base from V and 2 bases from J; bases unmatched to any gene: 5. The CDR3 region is CATSRGQGFGNQPQHF. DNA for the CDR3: TGTGCCACCAGCAGAGGACAGGGATTTGGCAATCAGCCCCAGCATTTT. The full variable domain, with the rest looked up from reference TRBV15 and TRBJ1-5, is DAMVIQNPRYQVTQFGKPVTLSCSQTLNHNVMYWYQQKSSQAPKLLFHYYDKDFNNEADTPDNFQSRRPNTSFCFLDIRSPGLGDTAMYLCATSRGQGFGNQPQHFGDGTRLSIL.

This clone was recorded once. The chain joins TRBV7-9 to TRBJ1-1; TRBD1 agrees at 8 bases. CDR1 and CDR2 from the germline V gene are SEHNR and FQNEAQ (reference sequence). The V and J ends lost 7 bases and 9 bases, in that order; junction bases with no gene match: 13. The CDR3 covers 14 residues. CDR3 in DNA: TGTGCCAGCACTGGCAGGACAGGGACACTGAAAGCTTTCTTT. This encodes CASTGRTGTLKAFF.

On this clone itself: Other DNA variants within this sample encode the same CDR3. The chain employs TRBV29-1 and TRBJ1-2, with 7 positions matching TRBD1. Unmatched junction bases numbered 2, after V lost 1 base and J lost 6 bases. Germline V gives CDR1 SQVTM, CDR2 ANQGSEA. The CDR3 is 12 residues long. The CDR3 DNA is TGCAGCGTTGAAGGCACAGGGGATGGCTACACCTTC. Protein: CSVEGTGDGYTF.

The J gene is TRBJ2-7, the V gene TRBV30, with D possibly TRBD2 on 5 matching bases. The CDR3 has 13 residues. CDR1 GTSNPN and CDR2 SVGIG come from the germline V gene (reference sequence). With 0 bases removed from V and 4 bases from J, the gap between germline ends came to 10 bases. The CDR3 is CAWSVGSVYEQYF. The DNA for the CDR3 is TGTGCCTGGAGTGTAGGGAGTGTTTACGAGCAGTACTTC.

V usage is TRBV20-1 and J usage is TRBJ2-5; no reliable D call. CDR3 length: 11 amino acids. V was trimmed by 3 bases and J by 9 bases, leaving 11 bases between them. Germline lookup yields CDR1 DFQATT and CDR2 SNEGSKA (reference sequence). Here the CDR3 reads CSASFVRPQYF. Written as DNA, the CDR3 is TGCAGTGCTAGCTTCGTGCGGCCCCAGTACTTC.

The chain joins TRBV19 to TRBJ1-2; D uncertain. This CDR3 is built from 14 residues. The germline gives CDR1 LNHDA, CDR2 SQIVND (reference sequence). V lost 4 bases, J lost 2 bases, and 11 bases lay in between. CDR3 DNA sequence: TGTGCCAGTAGTAATCCGGGCGGGAACTATGGCTACACCTTC. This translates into CASSNPGGNYGYTF.

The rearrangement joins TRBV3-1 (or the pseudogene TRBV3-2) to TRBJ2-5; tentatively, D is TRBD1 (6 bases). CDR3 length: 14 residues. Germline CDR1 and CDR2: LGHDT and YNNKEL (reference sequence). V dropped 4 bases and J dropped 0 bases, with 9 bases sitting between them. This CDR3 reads CASSPGEYQETQYF. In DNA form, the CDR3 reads TGTGCCAGCAGCCCAGGGGAGTACCAAGAGACCCAGTACTTC.

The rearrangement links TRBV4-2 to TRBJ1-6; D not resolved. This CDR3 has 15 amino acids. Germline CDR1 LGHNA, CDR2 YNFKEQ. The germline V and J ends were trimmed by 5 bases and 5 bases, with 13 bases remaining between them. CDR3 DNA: TGTGCCAGCAGCTCGGGGAGCAGGAATAATTCACCCCTCCACTTT. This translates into CASSSGSRNNSPLHF.

CDR3 coding DNA: TGTGCCAGCAGCTCCGGACTCGCGTACTCCTACAATGAGCAGTTCTTC. Protein sequence: CASSSGLAYSYNEQFF. V is TRBV7-8 and J is TRBJ2-1, with a weak D call TRBD2 (5 bases). The V gene's germline CDR1 is SGHVS and CDR2 FQNEAQ. V lost 4 bases to trimming and J lost 0 bases, with 13 bases between them. The CDR3 length is 16 residues.

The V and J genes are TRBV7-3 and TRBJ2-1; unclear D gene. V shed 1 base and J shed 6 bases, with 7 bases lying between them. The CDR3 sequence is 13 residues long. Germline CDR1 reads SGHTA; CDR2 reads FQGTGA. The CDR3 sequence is CASSLSSGNEQFF. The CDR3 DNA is TGTGCCAGCAGCTTAAGCTCCGGCAATGAGCAGTTCTTC.

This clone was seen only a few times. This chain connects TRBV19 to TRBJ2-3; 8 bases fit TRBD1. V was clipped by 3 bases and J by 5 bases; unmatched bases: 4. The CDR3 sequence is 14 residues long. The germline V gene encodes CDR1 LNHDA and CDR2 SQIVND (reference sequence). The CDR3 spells CASSMTQGGDTQYF. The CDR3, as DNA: TGTGCCAGTAGTATGACACAGGGGGGAGATACGCAGTATTTT.

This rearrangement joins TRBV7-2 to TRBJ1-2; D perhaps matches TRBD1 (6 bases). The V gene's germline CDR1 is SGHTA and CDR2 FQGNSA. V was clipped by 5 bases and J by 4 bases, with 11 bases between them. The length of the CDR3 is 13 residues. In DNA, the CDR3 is TGTGCCAGCAGCCCGGACAGCTTCTATGGCTACACCTTC. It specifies CASSPDSFYGYTF.

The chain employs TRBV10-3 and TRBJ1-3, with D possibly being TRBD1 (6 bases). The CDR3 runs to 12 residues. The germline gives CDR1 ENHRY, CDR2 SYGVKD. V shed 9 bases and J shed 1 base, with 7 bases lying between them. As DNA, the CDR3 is TGTGCCATTACAGGGTCTGGAAACACCATATATTTT. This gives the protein CAITGSGNTIYF.

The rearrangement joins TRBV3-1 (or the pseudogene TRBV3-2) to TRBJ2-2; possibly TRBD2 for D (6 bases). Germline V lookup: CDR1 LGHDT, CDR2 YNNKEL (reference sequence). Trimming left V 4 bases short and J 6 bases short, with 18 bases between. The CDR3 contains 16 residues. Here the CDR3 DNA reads TGTGCCAGCAGCCTGCTGGGAGGCTGGCGCGCCGGGGAGCTGTTTTTT. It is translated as CASSLLGGWRAGELFF.

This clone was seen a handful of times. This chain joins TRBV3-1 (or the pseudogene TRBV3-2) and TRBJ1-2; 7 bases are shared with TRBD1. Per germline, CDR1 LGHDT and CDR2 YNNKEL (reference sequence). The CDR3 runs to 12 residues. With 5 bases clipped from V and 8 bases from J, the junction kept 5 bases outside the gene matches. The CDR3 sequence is CASSYRGEGYTF. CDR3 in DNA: TGTGCCAGCAGCTACAGGGGTGAAGGCTACACCTTC.

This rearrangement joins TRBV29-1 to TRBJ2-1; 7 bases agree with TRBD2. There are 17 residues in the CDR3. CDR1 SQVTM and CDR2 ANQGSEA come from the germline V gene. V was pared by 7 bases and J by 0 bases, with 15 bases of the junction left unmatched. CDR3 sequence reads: CSGRQGTTISSYNEQFF. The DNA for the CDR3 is TGCAGCGGCCGCCAAGGGACTACTATTAGCTCCTACAATGAGCAGTTCTTC.

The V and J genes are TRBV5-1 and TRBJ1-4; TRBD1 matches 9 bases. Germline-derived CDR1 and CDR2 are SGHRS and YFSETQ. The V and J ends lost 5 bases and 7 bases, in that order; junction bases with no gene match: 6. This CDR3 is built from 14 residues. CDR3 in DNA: TGCGCCAGCAGTCTCGGACAGGGGTCTGAAAAACTGTTTTTT. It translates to CASSLGQGSEKLFF.

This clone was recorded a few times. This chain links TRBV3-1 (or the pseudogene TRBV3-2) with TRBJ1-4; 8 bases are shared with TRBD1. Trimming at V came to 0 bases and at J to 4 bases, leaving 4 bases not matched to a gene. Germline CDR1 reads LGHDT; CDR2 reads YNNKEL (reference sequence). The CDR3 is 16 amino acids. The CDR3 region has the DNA TGTGCCAGCAGCCAAGATGAGACAGGGGATAATGAAAAACTGTTTTTT. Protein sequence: CASSQDETGDNEKLFF.

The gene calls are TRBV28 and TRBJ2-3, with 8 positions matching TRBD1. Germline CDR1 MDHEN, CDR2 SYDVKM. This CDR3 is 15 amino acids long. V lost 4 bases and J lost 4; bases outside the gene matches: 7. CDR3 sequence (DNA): TGTGCCAGCAGTTCCCCCGGACAGGGAGCAGATACGCAGTATTTT. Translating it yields CASSSPGQGADTQYF. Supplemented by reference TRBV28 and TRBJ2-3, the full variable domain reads DVKVTQSSRYLVKRTGEKVFLECVQDMDHENMFWYRQDPGLGLRLIYFSYDVKMKEKGDIPEGYSVSREKKERFSLILESASTNQTSMYLCASSSPGQGADTQYFGPGTRLTVL.

The CDR3 protein is CASSQDSGATFYGYTF. The CDR3, as DNA: TGCGCCAGCAGCCAAGATTCGGGAGCCACCTTCTATGGCTACACCTTC. The V and J genes are TRBV4-1 and TRBJ1-2; D ambiguous. The germline V and J ends were trimmed by 0 bases and 4 bases, with 15 bases remaining between them. From germline, CDR1 is MGHRA and CDR2 YSYEKL. The CDR3 runs 16 residues.

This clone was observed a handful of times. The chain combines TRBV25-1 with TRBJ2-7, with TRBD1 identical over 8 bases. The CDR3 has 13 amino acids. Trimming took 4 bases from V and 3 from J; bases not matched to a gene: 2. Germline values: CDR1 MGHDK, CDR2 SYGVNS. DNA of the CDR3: TGTGCCAGCAGTGGGACAGGGTTCTACGAGCAGTACTTC. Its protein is CASSGTGFYEQYF.

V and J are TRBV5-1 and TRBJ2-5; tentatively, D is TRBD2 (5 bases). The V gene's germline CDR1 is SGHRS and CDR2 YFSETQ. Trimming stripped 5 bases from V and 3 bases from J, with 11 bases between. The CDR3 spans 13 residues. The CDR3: CASRYEGEETQYF. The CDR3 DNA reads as TGCGCCAGCAGATATGAGGGAGAAGAGACCCAGTACTTC.

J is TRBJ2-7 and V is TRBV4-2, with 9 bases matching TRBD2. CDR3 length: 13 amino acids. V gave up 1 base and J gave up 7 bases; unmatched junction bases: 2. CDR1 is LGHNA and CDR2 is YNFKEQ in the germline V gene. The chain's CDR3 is CASSQVTSGEQYF. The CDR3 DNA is TGTGCCAGCAGCCAAGTGACTAGCGGAGAGCAGTACTTC.

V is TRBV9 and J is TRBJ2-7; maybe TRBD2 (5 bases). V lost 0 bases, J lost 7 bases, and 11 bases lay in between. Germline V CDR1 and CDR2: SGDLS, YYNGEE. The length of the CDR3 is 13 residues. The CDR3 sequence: CASSVEFEGEQYF. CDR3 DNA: TGTGCCAGCAGCGTAGAGTTTGAGGGAGAGCAGTACTTC.

For the CDR3, the DNA is TGTGCCAGCAGCCCGAATACAGGGAACAAACTATTGAACACTGAAGCTTTCTTT. Its protein is CASSPNTGNKLLNTEAFF. V usage is TRBV3-1 (or the pseudogene TRBV3-2) and J usage is TRBJ1-1, with D maybe TRBD1 (6 bases). The CDR3 is 18 residues long. Germline V gene data show CDR1 as LGHDT and CDR2 as YNNKEL (reference sequence). The germline V and J ends were trimmed by 4 bases and 0 bases, with 21 bases remaining between them.

CDR3 region: CASSLTGPGHQYF. For the CDR3, the DNA is TGTGCCAGCAGCTTAACCGGTCCAGGGCACCAGTACTTC. The chain carries TRBV7-9 and TRBJ2-7; D might be TRBD1 (5 bases). The CDR3 extends over 13 amino acids. Germline V CDR1 and CDR2: SEHNR, FQNEAQ (reference sequence). Trimming removed 2 bases from V and 10 bases from J, with 15 bases in between.

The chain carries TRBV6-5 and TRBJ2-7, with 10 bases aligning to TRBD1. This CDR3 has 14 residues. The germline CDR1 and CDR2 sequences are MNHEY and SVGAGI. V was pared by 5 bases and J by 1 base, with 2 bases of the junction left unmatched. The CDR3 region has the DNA TGTGCCAGCAGTCGGGACAGGGGTTCCTACGAGCAGTACTTC. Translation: CASSRDRGSYEQYF.